A selection of T cell receptor beta chains follows, all from one sample in a study of early T cells in non-severe SARS-CoV-2 infection. TCRdb used MiXCR to reprocess the 5' RACE reads, holding one entry per CDR3 protein. Among 80,000 to 95,000 distinct CDR3 sequences listed, more than 13% were seen once. The sequenced sample was whole blood. The receptor source for this set is an adult who was a healthcare worker with PCR-confirmed SARS-CoV-2 infection or an uninfected control (not recorded which). The CDR3 runs from the conserved cysteine through the conserved F or W. A D gene is named only where the DNA matches it firmly. Size is stated for part of the rows, as once, few or many counts, or as a class when the clone is expanded.

j_gene,v_gene,abundance,d_gene,CDR3aa,CDR3nt
TRBJ2-7,TRBV6-5,few,NA,CASSYTPWGTYEQYF,TGTGCCAGCAGTTACACCCCCTGGGGTACCTACGAGCAGTACTTC
TRBJ2-2,TRBV29-1,NA,TRBD1,CSVRGQADTGELFF,TGCAGCGTTCGGGGACAGGCGGACACCGGGGAGCTGTTTTTT
TRBJ2-3,TRBV11-3,NA,NA,CASSLDSLSTDTQYF,TGTGCCAGCAGCTTAGACAGCCTTAGCACAGATACGCAGTATTTT
TRBJ2-6,TRBV7-8,NA,NA,CASTKGSGANVLTF,TGTGCCAGCACCAAAGGGTCTGGGGCCAACGTCCTGACTTTC
TRBJ2-5,TRBV11-2,many,NA,CASSLHRQETQYF,TGTGCCAGCAGCTTACACAGACAAGAGACCCAGTACTTC
TRBJ1-2,TRBV6-5,NA,TRBD1,CASRADRGSGGYTF,TGTGCCAGCAGGGCGGACAGGGGATCTGGTGGCTACACCTTC
TRBJ2-7,TRBV2,NA,NA,CASRWDGSSYEQYF,TGTGCCAGCAGGTGGGACGGGAGCTCCTACGAGCAGTACTTC
TRBJ1-3,TRBV7-8,many,NA,CASSMAGDGNTIYF,TGTGCCAGCAGCATGGCAGGGGATGGAAACACCATATATTTT
TRBJ1-2,TRBV20-1,NA,TRBD1,CSARDWDRDGYTF,TGCAGTGCTAGAGATTGGGACAGGGATGGCTACACCTTC
TRBJ1-2,TRBV4-2,many,TRBD1,CASSQETQGSEYGYTF,TGTGCCAGCAGCCAGGAAACACAGGGGTCCGAATATGGCTACACCTTC
TRBJ1-2,TRBV28,NA,NA,CASSTDYGYTF,TGTGCCAGCAGTACAGACTATGGCTACACCTTC
TRBJ1-1,TRBV7-9,few,NA,CASSLEDRSTIEAFF,TGTGCCAGCAGCTTAGAAGACAGAAGCACCATTGAAGCTTTCTTT
TRBJ1-2,TRBV7-9,few,NA,CASRGENGYTF,TGTGCCAGCAGAGGAGAGAATGGCTACACCTTC
TRBJ2-7,TRBV28,NA,NA,CASSFSSGLLYEQYF,TGTGCCAGCAGTTTCTCCTCGGGGTTGCTCTACGAGCAGTACTTC
TRBJ2-7,TRBV2,NA,NA,CASRNAGYEQYF,TGTGCCAGCAGGAACGCAGGCTACGAGCAGTACTTC
TRBJ1-4,TRBV6-6,NA,NA,CAAIGGNEKLFF,TGTGCCGCCATCGGCGGGAATGAAAAACTGTTTTTT
TRBJ1-1,TRBV7-9,few,NA,CASISGSSRGAFF,TGTGCCAGTATTTCGGGCTCTTCAAGGGGAGCTTTCTTT
TRBJ2-4,TRBV11-2,NA,NA,CASSSRRDNPIQYF,TGTGCCAGCAGCTCAAGAAGGGACAACCCCATTCAGTACTTC
TRBJ2-4,TRBV29-1,few,TRBD1,CSVLSDRGFVLAKNIQYF,TGCAGCGTCCTATCGGACAGGGGATTCGTATTAGCCAAAAACATTCAGTACTTC
TRBJ1-1,TRBV3-1,NA,NA,CASSRGEGTEAFF,TGTGCCAGCAGCCGGGGGGAAGGCACTGAAGCTTTCTTT
TRBJ2-5,TRBV20-1,many,NA,CSAKIRGGAGPIQETQYF,TGCAGTGCAAAAATCAGGGGTGGAGCAGGTCCAATTCAAGAGACCCAGTACTTC
TRBJ2-1,TRBV21-1,NA,NA,CASRGVYEQFF,TGTGCCAGCAGAGGGGTCTATGAGCAGTTCTTC
TRBJ1-5,TRBV27,few,TRBD1,CASSAYTVIPGGQPQHF,TGTGCCAGCAGTGCTTACACGGTTATCCCAGGGGGTCAGCCCCAGCATTTT
TRBJ2-1,TRBV20-1,NA,NA,CTARGGKGNEQFF,TGCACCGCTAGAGGGGGGAAGGGCAATGAGCAGTTCTTC
TRBJ1-6,TRBV9,NA,TRBD1,CASNPQGVYNSPLHF,TGTGCCAGCAACCCTCAGGGGGTTTATAATTCACCCCTCCACTTT
TRBJ1-1,TRBV20-1,NA,TRBD1,CSADRDVGEAFF,TGCAGTGCTGACAGGGACGTGGGTGAAGCTTTCTTT
TRBJ1-6,TRBV9,few,NA,CASSVAPGRRNSPLHF,TGTGCCAGCAGCGTAGCCCCAGGGAGACGGAATTCACCCCTCCACTTT
TRBJ2-3,TRBV19,few,NA,CASSIDRRGGFTDTQYF,TGTGCCAGTAGTATAGATCGAAGAGGGGGGTTTACAGATACGCAGTATTTT
TRBJ1-6,TRBV14,NA,NA,CASSQAPGQSSPLHF,TGTGCCAGCAGCCAAGCTCCGGGCCAATCTTCACCCCTCCACTTT
TRBJ2-7,TRBV29-1,few,TRBD1,CSVGQGDYEQYF,TGCAGCGTGGGACAGGGGGACTACGAGCAGTACTTC
TRBJ2-1,TRBV7-2,few,TRBD2,CASSRGLAGEGQFF,TGTGCCAGCAGCAGGGGCTTAGCGGGGGAGGGGCAGTTCTTC
TRBJ2-1,TRBV28,few,TRBD2,CASSLLSGLAVYNEQFF,TGTGCCAGCAGTTTACTCTCGGGACTAGCGGTCTACAATGAGCAGTTCTTC
TRBJ2-1,TRBV10-3,NA,TRBD1,CAIMGQGTYNEQFF,TGTGCCATCATGGGACAGGGAACCTACAATGAGCAGTTCTTC
TRBJ1-2,TRBV11-3,few,NA,CASSLQEVRAIFYGYTF,TGTGCCAGCAGCTTACAAGAAGTGCGAGCGATCTTCTATGGCTACACCTTC
TRBJ2-7,TRBV29-1,NA,NA,CSVLLLTGPSEQYF,TGCAGCGTCCTACTCTTGACAGGACCCTCGGAGCAGTACTTC
TRBJ1-6,TRBV12-3/TRBV12-4,NA,NA,CASSLTGTLGGAPLHF,TGTGCCAGCAGCCTTACCGGGACCTTAGGCGGTGCACCCCTCCACTTT
TRBJ1-2,TRBV7-9,many,TRBD1,CASSLGTGVHGYTF,TGTGCCAGCAGCTTAGGGACAGGGGTTCATGGCTACACCTTC
TRBJ2-1,TRBV7-3,NA,TRBD2,CASSLGTSENEQFF,TGTGCCAGCAGCTTAGGGACTAGTGAGAATGAGCAGTTCTTC
TRBJ2-1,TRBV7-8,few,TRBD2,CASSNPGLAQRTYNEQFF,TGTGCCAGCAGCAACCCGGGACTAGCGCAACGGACCTACAATGAGCAGTTCTTC
TRBJ2-3,TRBV20-1,few,TRBD2,CSARDLAGGYSTDTQYF,TGCAGTGCTAGGGACTTAGCGGGGGGCTACAGCACAGATACGCAGTATTTT
TRBJ2-3,TRBV6-2/TRBV6-3,few,NA,CASSTTTDTQYF,TGTGCCAGCAGTACGACCACAGATACGCAGTATTTT
TRBJ2-3,TRBV18,few,TRBD2,CASSPQLALSTDTQYF,TGTGCCAGCTCACCACAACTAGCGCTTAGCACAGATACGCAGTATTTT
TRBJ1-1,TRBV6-6,few,NA,CASSSPGTEAFF,TGTGCCAGCAGTTCCCCTGGCACTGAAGCTTTCTTT
TRBJ2-5,TRBV18,few,NA,CASSSGTGEETQYF,TGTGCCAGCTCGAGTGGGACTGGCGAAGAGACCCAGTACTTC
TRBJ1-5,TRBV12-3/TRBV12-4,NA,TRBD1,CASSRQGSRPQHF,TGTGCCAGCAGCCGACAGGGGAGTCGGCCCCAGCATTTT